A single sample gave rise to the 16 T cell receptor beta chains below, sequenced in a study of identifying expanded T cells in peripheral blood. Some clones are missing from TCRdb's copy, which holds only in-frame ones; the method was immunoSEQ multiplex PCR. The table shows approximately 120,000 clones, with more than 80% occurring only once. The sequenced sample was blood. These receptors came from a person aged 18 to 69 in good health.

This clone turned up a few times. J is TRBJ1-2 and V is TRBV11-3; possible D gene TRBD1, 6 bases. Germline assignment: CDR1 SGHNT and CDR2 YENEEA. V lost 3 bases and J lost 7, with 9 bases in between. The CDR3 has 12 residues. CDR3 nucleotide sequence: TGTGCCAGCAGCTTGTCAGGGGTTGGCTACACCTTC. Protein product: CASSLSGVGYTF.

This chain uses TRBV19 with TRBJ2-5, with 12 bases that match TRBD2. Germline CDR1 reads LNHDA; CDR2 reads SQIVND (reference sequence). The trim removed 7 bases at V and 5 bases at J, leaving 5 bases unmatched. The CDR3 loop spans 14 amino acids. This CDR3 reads CASTSGGAGETQYF. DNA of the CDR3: TGTGCCAGTACTAGCGGGGGGGCCGGGGAGACCCAGTACTTC.

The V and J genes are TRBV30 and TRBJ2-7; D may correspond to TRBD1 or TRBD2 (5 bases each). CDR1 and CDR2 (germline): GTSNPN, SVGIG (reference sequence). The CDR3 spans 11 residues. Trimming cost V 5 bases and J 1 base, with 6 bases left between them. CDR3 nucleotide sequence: TGTGCCTGGGGGACGTCCTACGAGCAGTACTTC. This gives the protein CAWGTSYEQYF. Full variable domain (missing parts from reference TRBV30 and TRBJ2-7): SQTIHQWPATLVQPVGSPLSLECTVEGTSNPNLYWYRQAAGRGLQLLFYSVGIGQISSEVPQNLSASRPQDRQFILSSKKLLLSDSGFYLCAWGTSYEQYFGPGTRLTVT.

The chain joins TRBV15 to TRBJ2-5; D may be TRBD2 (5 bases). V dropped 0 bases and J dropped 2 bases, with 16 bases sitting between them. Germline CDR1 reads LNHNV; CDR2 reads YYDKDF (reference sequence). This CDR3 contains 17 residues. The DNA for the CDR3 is TGTGCCACCAGCAGAGATAGGTGGGCTAGCCCACAAGAGACCCAGTACTTC. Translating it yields CATSRDRWASPQETQYF.

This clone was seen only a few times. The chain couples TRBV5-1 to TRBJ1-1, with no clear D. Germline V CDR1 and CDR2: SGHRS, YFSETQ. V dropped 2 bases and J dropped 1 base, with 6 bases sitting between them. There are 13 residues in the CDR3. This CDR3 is CASSLEGNTEAFF. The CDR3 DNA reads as TGCGCCAGCAGCTTAGAAGGGAACACTGAAGCTTTCTTT.

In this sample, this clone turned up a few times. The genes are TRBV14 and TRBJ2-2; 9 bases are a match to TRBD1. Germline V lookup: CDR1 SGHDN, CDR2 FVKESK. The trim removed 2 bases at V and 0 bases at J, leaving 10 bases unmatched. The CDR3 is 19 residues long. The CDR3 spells CASSQHRGQGTSNTGELFF. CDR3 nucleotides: TGTGCCAGCAGCCAACATCGAGGACAGGGGACCTCGAACACCGGGGAGCTGTTTTTT. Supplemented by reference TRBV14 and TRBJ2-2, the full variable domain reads EAGVTQFPSHSVIEKGQTVTLRCDPISGHDNLYWYRRVMGKEIKFLLHFVKESKQDESGMPNNRFLAERTGGTYSTLKVQPAELEDSGVYFCASSQHRGQGTSNTGELFFGEGSRLTVL.

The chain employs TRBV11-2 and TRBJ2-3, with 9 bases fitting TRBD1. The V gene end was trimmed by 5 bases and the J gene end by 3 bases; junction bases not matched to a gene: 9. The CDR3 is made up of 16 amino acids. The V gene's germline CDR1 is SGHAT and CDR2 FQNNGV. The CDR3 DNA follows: TGTGCCAGCAGCCCCCTCCGGGGACAGGGAACAGATACGCAGTATTTT. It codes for CASSPLRGQGTDTQYF.

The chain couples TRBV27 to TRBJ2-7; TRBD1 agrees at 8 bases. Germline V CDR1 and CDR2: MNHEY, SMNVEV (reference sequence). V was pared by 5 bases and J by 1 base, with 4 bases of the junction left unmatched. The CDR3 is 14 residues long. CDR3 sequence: CASSRTGRSYEQYF. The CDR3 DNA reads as TGTGCCAGCAGTCGGACAGGGAGATCCTACGAGCAGTACTTC.

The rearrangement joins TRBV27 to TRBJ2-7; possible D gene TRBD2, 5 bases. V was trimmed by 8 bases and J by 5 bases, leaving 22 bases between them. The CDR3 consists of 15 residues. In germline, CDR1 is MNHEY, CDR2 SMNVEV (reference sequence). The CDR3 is CASGRDGGRPNEQYF. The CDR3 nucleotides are TGTGCCAGCGGGAGAGACGGTGGCCGGCCGAACGAGCAGTACTTC.

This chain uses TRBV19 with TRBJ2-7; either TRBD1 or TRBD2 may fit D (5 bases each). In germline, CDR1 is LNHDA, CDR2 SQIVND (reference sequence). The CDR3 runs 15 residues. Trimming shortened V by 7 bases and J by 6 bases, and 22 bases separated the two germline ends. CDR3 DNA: TGTGCCAGTAAACCCAAATGGGACCGCCGCCTCGAGCAGTACTTC. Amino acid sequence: CASKPKWDRRLEQYF.

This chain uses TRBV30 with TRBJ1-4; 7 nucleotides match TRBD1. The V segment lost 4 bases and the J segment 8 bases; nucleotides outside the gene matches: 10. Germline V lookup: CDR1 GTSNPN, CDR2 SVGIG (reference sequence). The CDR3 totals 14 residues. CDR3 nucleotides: TGTGCCTGGACAAGTATCGACAGGGCAGAAAAACTGTTTTTT. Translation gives CAWTSIDRAEKLFF.

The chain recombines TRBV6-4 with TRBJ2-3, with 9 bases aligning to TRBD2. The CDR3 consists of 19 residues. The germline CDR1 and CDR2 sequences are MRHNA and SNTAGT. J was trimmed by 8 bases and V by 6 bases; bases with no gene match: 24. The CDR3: CASRGSGSGGTQIVVTQYF. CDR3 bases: TGTGCCAGCAGGGGGTCAGGTAGCGGGGGAACGCAGATCGTTGTTACGCAGTATTTT.

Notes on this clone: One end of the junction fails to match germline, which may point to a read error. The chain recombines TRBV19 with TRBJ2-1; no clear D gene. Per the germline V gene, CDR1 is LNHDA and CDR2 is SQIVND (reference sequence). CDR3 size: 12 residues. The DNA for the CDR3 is TGTGCCAGAAGTAAATTGGTGCCCCCCCAGTTCTTC. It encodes CARSKLVPPQFF.

The CDR3 DNA is TGTGCCAGCAGCTTGTCGGTCTCGACATGGGGCGATGAAAAACTGTTTTTT. As protein: CASSLSVSTWGDEKLFF. J is TRBJ1-4 and V is TRBV5-6, with a weak D call TRBD1 (5 bases). The CDR3 runs 17 residues. The V gene's germline CDR1 is SGHDT and CDR2 YYEEEE. V shed 1 base and J shed 6 bases, with 19 bases lying between them.

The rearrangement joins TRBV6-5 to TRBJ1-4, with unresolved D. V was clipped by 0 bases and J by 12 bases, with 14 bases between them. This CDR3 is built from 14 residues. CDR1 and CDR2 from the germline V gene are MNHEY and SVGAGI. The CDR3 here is CASSYSAGREQLFF. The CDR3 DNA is TGTGCCAGCAGTTACTCGGCGGGTCGGGAGCAACTGTTTTTT.

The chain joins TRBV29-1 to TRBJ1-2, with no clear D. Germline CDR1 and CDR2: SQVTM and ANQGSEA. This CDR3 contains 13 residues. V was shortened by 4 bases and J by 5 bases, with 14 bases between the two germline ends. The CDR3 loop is CSVVVPSQYGYTF. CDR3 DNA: TGCAGCGTTGTCGTACCCTCGCAATATGGCTACACCTTC.